This TCR beta chain was captured by sequencing in a study of OX40 agonist ivuxolimab in advanced cancers. V lost 6 bases and J lost 8; bases outside the gene matches: 5. The CDR3 runs 12 residues. Germline values: CDR1 MNHEY, CDR2 SVGAGI. Sequenced by immunoSEQ multiplex PCR; TCRdb stores in-frame clones only, minus some. The sample shows under 100,000 clones, nearly 90% of them seen only once. V usage is TRBV6-5 and J usage is TRBJ1-2; 8 bases are a match to TRBD1. The specimen was CD4+ or CD8+ T cells sorted from blood, collected in a trial of the OX40 agonist ivuxolimab. This receptor was taken from an adult with an advanced solid tumor such as melanoma, head and neck, liver or kidney cancer. The DNA of the CDR3 is TGTGCCAGCAGAAGACAGGGGCGCGGCTACACCTTC. It is translated as CASRRQGRGYTF.